The rows below give T cell receptor beta chains drawn from one sample of a study of blood T cell repertoires in COVID-19. Using immunoSEQ multiplex PCR, the repertoire was profiled, and TCRdb retains in-frame clones only, with some absent. The data hold hundreds of thousands of clones, with around 86% observed a single time. Sequencing used peripheral blood. These TCRs come from a woman aged 25 to 45 who had recovered from COVID-19. Both conserved end residues are part of each CDR3. The D gene is left open where the match is weak. Some rows have no size entry. The others give once, few or many, or a class for an expanded clone.

size: NA; V: TRBV29-1; J: TRBJ1-1; D: NA; length: 14; DNA: TGCAGCGGGGTCGATCTGGGGCGGGGGGCTGAAGCTTTCTTT; CDR3: CSGVDLGRGAEAFF
size: NA; V: TRBV6-5; J: TRBJ1-1; D: NA; length: 15; DNA: TGTGCCAGCAGTTCCGGGGTCGATTCGGGGGGTCAAGCTTTCTTT; CDR3: CASSSGVDSGGQAFF
size: once; V: TRBV11-2; J: TRBJ2-1; D: NA; length: 13; DNA: TGTGCCAGCAGTCAACTAGGGTTCCATGAGCAGTTCTTC; CDR3: CASSQLGFHEQFF
size: NA; V: TRBV5-1; J: TRBJ2-1; D: TRBD2; length: 14; DNA: TGCGCCAGCAGCACGGGACTAGAGTCCGATGAGCAGTTCTTC; CDR3: CASSTGLESDEQFF
size: NA; V: TRBV19; J: TRBJ2-2; D: TRBD1; length: 16; DNA: TGTGCCAGTAGCCGTACCGGGACAGTCAACACCGGGGAGCTGTTTTTT; CDR3: CASSRTGTVNTGELFF
size: few; V: TRBV27; J: TRBJ1-4; D: NA; length: 15; DNA: TGTGCCAGCAGGGCTCAGGTTTCAAGTAATGAAAAACTGTTTTTT; CDR3: CASRAQVSSNEKLFF
size: NA; V: TRBV5-1; J: TRBJ1-1; D: NA; length: 12; DNA: TGCGCCAGCAGTCATGAGAGCACTGAAGCTTTCTTT; CDR3: CASSHESTEAFF
size: few; V: TRBV6-2/TRBV6-3; J: TRBJ2-1; D: NA; length: 18; DNA: TGTGCCAGCAGTTACTCGAGGGGACAACGGCTCTCCTACAATGAGCAGTTCTTC; CDR3: CASSYSRGQRLSYNEQFF
size: once; V: TRBV27; J: TRBJ2-1; D: TRBD2; length: 15; DNA: TGTGCCAGCAGCTACATAGCGGGGGGGCCGTGGGAGCAGTTCTTC; CDR3: CASSYIAGGPWEQFF
size: NA; V: TRBV5-1; J: TRBJ2-6; D: NA; length: 19; DNA: TGCGCCAGCAGCTTGGTGGGCCCGAGACGGGGGTCTGGGGCCAACGTCCTGACTTTC; CDR3: CASSLVGPRRGSGANVLTF
size: NA; V: TRBV6-5; J: TRBJ2-3; D: TRBD2; length: 14; DNA: TGTGCCAGCAGTTGGGGACTAGCGCCAGATACGCAGTATTTT; CDR3: CASSWGLAPDTQYF
size: NA; V: TRBV19; J: TRBJ1-1; D: TRBD1; length: 15; DNA: TGTGCCAGTAACCCGGGACAGGGGGGGGTCACTGAAGCTTTCTTT; CDR3: CASNPGQGGVTEAFF
size: NA; V: TRBV4-1; J: TRBJ2-6; D: NA; length: 19; DNA: TGCGCCAGCAGCCAAGTGGAGACAGGAGTCCTCTCTGGGGCCAACGTCCTGACTTTC; CDR3: CASSQVETGVLSGANVLTF
size: NA; V: TRBV7-9; J: TRBJ2-7; D: TRBD1; length: 17; DNA: TGTGCCAGCAGCTTGGGTAGGGGGCAGGGGGCTTCTTACGAGCAGTACTTC; CDR3: CASSLGRGQGASYEQYF
size: NA; V: TRBV13; J: TRBJ2-2; D: NA; length: 15; DNA: TGTGCCAGCAGCTTGCAGGGGAGTGGCACCGGGGAGCTGTTTTTT; CDR3: CASSLQGSGTGELFF
size: NA; V: TRBV5-1; J: TRBJ1-1; D: NA; length: 15; DNA: TGCGCCAGCAGCTTGGACAGGCAGCTGAACACTGAAGCTTTCTTT; CDR3: CASSLDRQLNTEAFF
size: NA; V: TRBV16; J: TRBJ2-2; D: TRBD2; length: 19; DNA: TGTGCCAGCAGCCCTTTTCCCGGGACTAGCGGGGTGAACACCGGGGAGCTGTTTTTT; CDR3: CASSPFPGTSGVNTGELFF
size: NA; V: TRBV5-1; J: TRBJ1-2; D: NA; length: 16; DNA: TGCGCCAGCAGCTTGGATACAGGGCCACCTAACTATGGCTACACCTTC; CDR3: CASSLDTGPPNYGYTF
size: NA; V: TRBV4-1; J: TRBJ2-7; D: NA; length: 14; DNA: TGCGCCAGCAGCCAAGGGCAGGGATCCTACGAGCAGTACTTC; CDR3: CASSQGQGSYEQYF
size: NA; V: TRBV27; J: TRBJ2-3; D: NA; length: 14; DNA: TGTGCCAGCAGCCTAAACTGGGAGTCGGATACGCAGTATTTT; CDR3: CASSLNWESDTQYF
size: NA; V: TRBV6-5; J: TRBJ2-2; D: NA; length: 13; DNA: TGTGCCAGCCCCTTAAGGGGCACCGGGGAGCTGTTTTTT; CDR3: CASPLRGTGELFF
size: NA; V: TRBV3-1/TRBV3-2; J: TRBJ2-7; D: NA; length: 13; DNA: TGTGCCAGCAGCCTCGACAGGCTACGGGAGCAGTACTTC; CDR3: CASSLDRLREQYF
size: NA; V: TRBV27; J: TRBJ2-1; D: TRBD2; length: 16; DNA: TGTGCCAGCAACCTAATAGCGGGGGGATTAGGGAATGAGCAGTTCTTC; CDR3: CASNLIAGGLGNEQFF
size: NA; V: TRBV12-3/TRBV12-4; J: TRBJ2-3; D: NA; length: 12; DNA: TGTGCCAGCAGTTCCCGGGAGGATACGCAGTATTTT; CDR3: CASSSREDTQYF